This is a list of T cell receptor beta chains from one sample in a study of cytomegalovirus exposure and HLA in healthy donors. Repertoires were generated with immunoSEQ multiplex PCR, while TCRdb's copy carries only in-frame clones and drops some. The sample has 150,000 or so clones; under 90% are singletons. Sequenced material: PBMCs. The receptors shown here come from a male donor in good health and CMV-seronegative. Each CDR3 is given with its conserved first and last residue. The order of the fields is J gene, V gene, D gene, clone size, CDR3 DNA, CDR3 protein. A D gene is named only where the DNA matches it firmly. Clone size is not always given. Where it is, it says once, few, many or a class for expanded clones.

j_gene: TRBJ1-3
v_gene: TRBV4-1
d_gene: TRBD1
abundance: -
CDR3nt: TGCGCCAGCAGCCCTGACAGGGGAACAAACACCATATATTTT
CDR3aa: CASSPDRGTNTIYF

j_gene: TRBJ2-1
v_gene: TRBV27
d_gene: -
abundance: -
CDR3nt: TGTGCCAGCGGTGCGTCACCGAGCTCCTACAATGAGCAGTTCTTC
CDR3aa: CASGASPSSYNEQFF

j_gene: TRBJ1-2
v_gene: TRBV2
d_gene: -
abundance: -
CDR3nt: TGTGCCAGTTCGGGGATCCTACATTCAGACTATGGCTACACCTTC
CDR3aa: CASSGILHSDYGYTF

j_gene: TRBJ1-4
v_gene: TRBV7-9
d_gene: -
abundance: -
CDR3nt: TGTGCCAGCAGCTTATCCAGGGTAACTAATGAAAAACTGTTTTTT
CDR3aa: CASSLSRVTNEKLFF

j_gene: TRBJ2-7
v_gene: TRBV28
d_gene: -
abundance: few
CDR3nt: TGTGCCAGCAGTTTTCGAACAGGGAGACACGAGCAGTACTTC
CDR3aa: CASSFRTGRHEQYF

j_gene: TRBJ2-3
v_gene: TRBV19
d_gene: TRBD2
abundance: once
CDR3nt: TGTGCCAGTAGTATCCTAGCGGGGGGCCGCACAGATACGCAGTATTTT
CDR3aa: CASSILAGGRTDTQYF

j_gene: TRBJ2-7
v_gene: TRBV7-9
d_gene: -
abundance: -
CDR3nt: TGTGCCAGCAGCCAAGGACGGGAATACTACGAGCAGTACTTC
CDR3aa: CASSQGREYYEQYF

j_gene: TRBJ2-2
v_gene: TRBV7-3
d_gene: TRBD1
abundance: -
CDR3nt: TGTGCCAGCAGCCGCACCGGGACAGGGTTGGGCACCGGGGAGCTGTTTTTT
CDR3aa: CASSRTGTGLGTGELFF

j_gene: TRBJ1-2
v_gene: TRBV6-1
d_gene: -
abundance: -
CDR3nt: TGTGCCAGCAGTGAAGCGGGGGGGTTCGGCTATGGCTACACCTTC
CDR3aa: CASSEAGGFGYGYTF

j_gene: TRBJ2-7
v_gene: TRBV7-2
d_gene: TRBD1
abundance: -
CDR3nt: TGTGCCAGCAGCTTAAGTTCCGGGACAGACTACGAGCAGTACTTC
CDR3aa: CASSLSSGTDYEQYF

j_gene: TRBJ1-2
v_gene: TRBV27
d_gene: TRBD1
abundance: -
CDR3nt: TGTGCCAGCCACCCCACAGGGGGCTATGGCTACACCTTC
CDR3aa: CASHPTGGYGYTF

j_gene: TRBJ1-5
v_gene: TRBV5-1
d_gene: TRBD1
abundance: -
CDR3nt: TGCGCCAGCAGCCCAGGACAGGGGGGCAATCAGCCCCAGCATTTT
CDR3aa: CASSPGQGGNQPQHF

j_gene: TRBJ2-3
v_gene: TRBV5-6
d_gene: TRBD2
abundance: once
CDR3nt: TGTGCCAGCAGCTTGGCTAGACTAGCGACGAATACGCAGTATTTT
CDR3aa: CASSLARLATNTQYF

j_gene: TRBJ1-2
v_gene: TRBV5-1
d_gene: TRBD1
abundance: -
CDR3nt: TGCGCCAGCAGCTTGGGACAGGGCGTGGGCTACACCTTC
CDR3aa: CASSLGQGVGYTF

j_gene: TRBJ2-7
v_gene: TRBV6-6
d_gene: -
abundance: -
CDR3nt: TGTGCCAGCAGTTTGGGACCCTCAGGGGACGAGCAGTACTTC
CDR3aa: CASSLGPSGDEQYF

j_gene: TRBJ2-1
v_gene: TRBV14
d_gene: TRBD2
abundance: few
CDR3nt: TGTGCCAGCAGCCAAGATAGACTAGCGGGACTAGGAAATGAGCAGTTCTTC
CDR3aa: CASSQDRLAGLGNEQFF

j_gene: TRBJ2-5
v_gene: TRBV7-2
d_gene: -
abundance: -
CDR3nt: TGTGCCAGCTTGCAGATACCCCAAGAGACCCAGTACTTC
CDR3aa: CASLQIPQETQYF

j_gene: TRBJ2-7
v_gene: TRBV28
d_gene: -
abundance: -
CDR3nt: TGTGCCAGCAGTTTAACCTTATCAGTCTCTTACTACGAGCAGTACTTC
CDR3aa: CASSLTLSVSYYEQYF

j_gene: TRBJ2-1
v_gene: TRBV19
d_gene: -
abundance: once
CDR3nt: TGTGCCAGTAGCGCGGCGGGCTCCTACAATGAGCAGTTCTTC
CDR3aa: CASSAAGSYNEQFF

j_gene: TRBJ2-7
v_gene: TRBV5-6
d_gene: -
abundance: -
CDR3nt: TGTGCCAGCAGCTCTATTGTTAGGGACATACCCTCCTACGAGCAGTACTTC
CDR3aa: CASSSIVRDIPSYEQYF

j_gene: TRBJ1-3
v_gene: TRBV23-1
d_gene: -
abundance: -
CDR3nt: TGCGCCAGCAGACCGGTCGATTCTGGAAACACCATATATTTT
CDR3aa: CASRPVDSGNTIYF

j_gene: TRBJ2-7
v_gene: TRBV6-1
d_gene: -
abundance: few
CDR3nt: TGTGCCAGCAGTGGGGACTTCTACGAGCAGTACTTC
CDR3aa: CASSGDFYEQYF

j_gene: TRBJ1-1
v_gene: TRBV5-8
d_gene: TRBD1
abundance: -
CDR3nt: TGTGCCAGCAGCAGGACAGGGGTTGGGAACACTGAAGCTTTCTTT
CDR3aa: CASSRTGVGNTEAFF

j_gene: TRBJ2-2
v_gene: TRBV10-1
d_gene: -
abundance: -
CDR3nt: TGCGCCAGCAGTGAGTCAACCGGGGGATACACCGGGGAGCTGTTTTTT
CDR3aa: CASSESTGGYTGELFF

j_gene: TRBJ2-6
v_gene: TRBV4-1
d_gene: -
abundance: few
CDR3nt: TGCGCCAGCAGCCAGACGGACACCTCGAAGAGAGCCAACGTCCTGACTTTC
CDR3aa: CASSQTDTSKRANVLTF

j_gene: TRBJ1-1
v_gene: TRBV18
d_gene: -
abundance: few
CDR3nt: TGTGCCAGCTCACCGACCCTCTCGACGGGGAACACTGAAGCTTTCTTT
CDR3aa: CASSPTLSTGNTEAFF

j_gene: TRBJ2-7
v_gene: TRBV7-7
d_gene: -
abundance: few
CDR3nt: TGTGCCAGCAGCTTAGGTACGGGAACCTACGAGCAGTACTTC
CDR3aa: CASSLGTGTYEQYF

j_gene: TRBJ2-2
v_gene: TRBV30
d_gene: TRBD2
abundance: -
CDR3nt: TGTGCCTCAGGGACTAGCGGGGGGTGGGGCACCGGGGAGCTGTTTTTT
CDR3aa: CASGTSGGWGTGELFF

j_gene: TRBJ1-3
v_gene: TRBV19
d_gene: -
abundance: -
CDR3nt: TGTGCCAGTAGGACATACGGAAACACCATATATTTT
CDR3aa: CASRTYGNTIYF

j_gene: TRBJ2-2
v_gene: TRBV27
d_gene: -
abundance: -
CDR3nt: TGTGCCAGCAGTTTAAGTCCCTGGGCAGGGGAGCTGTTTTTT
CDR3aa: CASSLSPWAGELFF

j_gene: TRBJ2-7
v_gene: TRBV7-2
d_gene: TRBD1
abundance: -
CDR3nt: TGTGCCAGCAGCTTAGACAGGGGCGGATTCTACGAGCAGTACTTC
CDR3aa: CASSLDRGGFYEQYF

j_gene: TRBJ2-1
v_gene: TRBV6-6
d_gene: TRBD2
abundance: once
CDR3nt: TGTGCCAGCAGGGCTAGCGGGACCTACAATGAGCAGTTCTTC
CDR3aa: CASRASGTYNEQFF

j_gene: TRBJ1-1
v_gene: TRBV5-4
d_gene: -
abundance: -
CDR3nt: TGTGCCAGCAGCTTGGTTGCAGGAAACACTGAAGCTTTCTTT
CDR3aa: CASSLVAGNTEAFF

j_gene: TRBJ2-5
v_gene: TRBV11-2
d_gene: -
abundance: -
CDR3nt: TGTGCCAGCAGCTCCTCAGATCTCCAAGAGACCCAGTACTTC
CDR3aa: CASSSSDLQETQYF

j_gene: TRBJ2-1
v_gene: TRBV7-2
d_gene: TRBD2
abundance: -
CDR3nt: TGTGCCAGCAGCTTAGATAGCGGGGGGCTGGGTGAGCAGTTCTTC
CDR3aa: CASSLDSGGLGEQFF

j_gene: TRBJ1-6
v_gene: TRBV27
d_gene: TRBD1
abundance: -
CDR3nt: TGTGCCAGCAGTTTCGGACAGGGGGGTGGTAATTCACCCCTCCACTTT
CDR3aa: CASSFGQGGGNSPLHF

j_gene: TRBJ1-1
v_gene: TRBV6-5
d_gene: -
abundance: -
CDR3nt: TGTGCCAGCAGTTACTCGAAAGCCCGAATGAACACTGAAGCTTTCTTT
CDR3aa: CASSYSKARMNTEAFF

j_gene: TRBJ1-2
v_gene: TRBV5-4
d_gene: TRBD1
abundance: -
CDR3nt: TGTGCCAGCAGCTTGGAACAGGGGATGGACTATGGCTACACCTTC
CDR3aa: CASSLEQGMDYGYTF

j_gene: TRBJ1-6
v_gene: TRBV27
d_gene: -
abundance: -
CDR3nt: TGTGCCAGCAGTCCGGGCTGGGGCGGTAGGGATTCACCCCTCCACTTT
CDR3aa: CASSPGWGGRDSPLHF

j_gene: TRBJ1-6
v_gene: TRBV7-3
d_gene: -
abundance: -
CDR3nt: TGTGCCAGCAGCTTAACGGGCAGGGATGAGTCACCCCTCCACTTT
CDR3aa: CASSLTGRDESPLHF

j_gene: TRBJ2-1
v_gene: TRBV10-3
d_gene: TRBD2
abundance: -
CDR3nt: TGTGCCATCAGCGGGACTAGCGGGAGCCATCCGTCCTACAATGAGCAGTTCTTC
CDR3aa: CAISGTSGSHPSYNEQFF

j_gene: TRBJ1-4
v_gene: TRBV28
d_gene: TRBD1
abundance: -
CDR3nt: TGTGCCAGCAGTTCCGCCGGGACAGATAATGAAAAACTGTTTTTT
CDR3aa: CASSSAGTDNEKLFF

j_gene: TRBJ2-1
v_gene: TRBV27
d_gene: -
abundance: few
CDR3nt: TGTGCCAGCAGCCACAAGGTCCCCTACCTAGGAGAGCAGTTCTTC
CDR3aa: CASSHKVPYLGEQFF

j_gene: TRBJ2-5
v_gene: TRBV27
d_gene: -
abundance: -
CDR3nt: TGTGCCAGCAGTTTTCGACTTCAAGAGACCCAGTACTTC
CDR3aa: CASSFRLQETQYF

j_gene: TRBJ2-2
v_gene: TRBV4-3
d_gene: TRBD2
abundance: -
CDR3nt: TGCGCCAGCAGCCAAGGGACTAGCGGGAGGAACACCGGGGAGCTGTTTTTT
CDR3aa: CASSQGTSGRNTGELFF

j_gene: TRBJ1-2
v_gene: TRBV28
d_gene: TRBD1
abundance: -
CDR3nt: TGTGCCAGCACCGCGGACAGGCCCTATGGCTACACCTTC
CDR3aa: CASTADRPYGYTF

j_gene: TRBJ1-4
v_gene: TRBV18
d_gene: -
abundance: -
CDR3nt: TGTGCCAGCTCACCAACCTCCGCGGGGGAAAAACTGTTTTTT
CDR3aa: CASSPTSAGEKLFF

j_gene: TRBJ2-7
v_gene: TRBV9
d_gene: TRBD2
abundance: -
CDR3nt: TGTGCCAGCAGCGCCGGGGGGTCGGGAGGGTGGTACGAGCAGTACTTC
CDR3aa: CASSAGGSGGWYEQYF

j_gene: TRBJ1-1
v_gene: TRBV19
d_gene: -
abundance: -
CDR3nt: TGTGCCAGTTTCACGACAGATTGGACAATGAACACTGAAGCTTTCTTT
CDR3aa: CASFTTDWTMNTEAFF

j_gene: TRBJ1-6
v_gene: TRBV19
d_gene: -
abundance: -
CDR3nt: TGTGCCAGTAGTCCCCAGGGGCCGAATTCACCCCTCCACTTT
CDR3aa: CASSPQGPNSPLHF

j_gene: TRBJ2-2
v_gene: TRBV23-1
d_gene: -
abundance: -
CDR3nt: TGCGCCAGCAGTCAATGCGACAGCCCCCGTGGCACCGGGGAGCTGTTTTTT
CDR3aa: CASSQCDSPRGTGELFF

j_gene: TRBJ1-1
v_gene: TRBV2
d_gene: -
abundance: -
CDR3nt: TGTGCCAGCATACTTCTGCCGGGGTCGGCCACTGAAGCTTTCTTT
CDR3aa: CASILLPGSATEAFF

j_gene: TRBJ2-1
v_gene: TRBV2
d_gene: TRBD2
abundance: -
CDR3nt: TGTGCCAGCAGTGAATTACGGACTAGCGGGGGGACGAATGAGCAGTTCTTC
CDR3aa: CASSELRTSGGTNEQFF

j_gene: TRBJ2-7
v_gene: TRBV14
d_gene: TRBD1
abundance: -
CDR3nt: TGTGCCAGCAGCCAAGGTCAAGGGACAGGGGGCTACGAGCAGTACTTC
CDR3aa: CASSQGQGTGGYEQYF

j_gene: TRBJ1-2
v_gene: TRBV5-5
d_gene: -
abundance: -
CDR3nt: TGTGCCAGCGTGAGATCAGGGGCCTACACCTTC
CDR3aa: CASVRSGAYTF

j_gene: TRBJ1-3
v_gene: TRBV5-6
d_gene: -
abundance: once
CDR3nt: TGTGCCAGCAGCGTGAACCGGGGACTCTCTGGAAACACCATATATTTT
CDR3aa: CASSVNRGLSGNTIYF

j_gene: TRBJ2-7
v_gene: TRBV18
d_gene: TRBD1
abundance: -
CDR3nt: TGTGCCAGCTCACCAGGGAGACAGGGGCCCTACGAGCAGTACTTC
CDR3aa: CASSPGRQGPYEQYF

j_gene: TRBJ2-3
v_gene: TRBV5-1
d_gene: TRBD2
abundance: -
CDR3nt: TGCGCCAGCAGCCAGGGACTAGCGGGAGGTTCCACAGATACGCAGTATTTT
CDR3aa: CASSQGLAGGSTDTQYF

j_gene: TRBJ1-2
v_gene: TRBV7-2
d_gene: -
abundance: -
CDR3nt: TGTGCCAGCAGCCGTACCGGGACAAGCTATGGCTACACCTTC
CDR3aa: CASSRTGTSYGYTF